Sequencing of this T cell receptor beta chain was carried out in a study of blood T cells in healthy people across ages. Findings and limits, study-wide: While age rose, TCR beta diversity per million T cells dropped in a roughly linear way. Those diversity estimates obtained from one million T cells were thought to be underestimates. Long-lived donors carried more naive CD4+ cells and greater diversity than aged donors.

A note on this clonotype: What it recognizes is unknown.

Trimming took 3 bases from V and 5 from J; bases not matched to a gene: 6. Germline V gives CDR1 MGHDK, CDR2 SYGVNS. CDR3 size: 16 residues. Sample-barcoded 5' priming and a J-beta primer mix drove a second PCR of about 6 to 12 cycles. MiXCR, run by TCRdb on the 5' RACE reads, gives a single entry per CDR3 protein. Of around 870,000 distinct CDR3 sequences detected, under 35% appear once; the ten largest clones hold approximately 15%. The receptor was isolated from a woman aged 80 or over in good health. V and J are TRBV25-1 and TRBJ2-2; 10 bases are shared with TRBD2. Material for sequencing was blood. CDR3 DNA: TGTGCCAGCAGTGACCTAGCGGGGGTGGGGACCGGGGAGCTGTTTTTT. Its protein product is CASSDLAGVGTGELFF.